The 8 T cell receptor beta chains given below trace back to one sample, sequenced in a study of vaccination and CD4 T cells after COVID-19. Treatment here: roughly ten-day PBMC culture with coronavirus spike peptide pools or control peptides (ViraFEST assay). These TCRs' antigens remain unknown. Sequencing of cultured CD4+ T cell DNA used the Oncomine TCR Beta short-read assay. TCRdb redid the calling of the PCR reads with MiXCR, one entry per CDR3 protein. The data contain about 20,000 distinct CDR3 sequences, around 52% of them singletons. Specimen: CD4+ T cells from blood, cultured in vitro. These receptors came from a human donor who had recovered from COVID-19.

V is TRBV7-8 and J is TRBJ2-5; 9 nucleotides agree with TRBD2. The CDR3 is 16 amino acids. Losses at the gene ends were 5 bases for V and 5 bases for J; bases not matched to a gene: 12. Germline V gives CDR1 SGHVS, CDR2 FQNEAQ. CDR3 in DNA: TGTGCCAGCAGCCAACCGGGACTAGCATCCGGGGAGACCCAGTACTTC. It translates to CASSQPGLASGETQYF.

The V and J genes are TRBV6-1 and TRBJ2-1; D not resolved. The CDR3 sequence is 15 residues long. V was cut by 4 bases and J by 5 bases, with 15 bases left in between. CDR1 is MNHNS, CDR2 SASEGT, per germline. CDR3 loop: CASSGVFPRNNEQFF. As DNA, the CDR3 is TGTGCCAGCAGTGGGGTCTTTCCGAGAAACAATGAGCAGTTCTTC.

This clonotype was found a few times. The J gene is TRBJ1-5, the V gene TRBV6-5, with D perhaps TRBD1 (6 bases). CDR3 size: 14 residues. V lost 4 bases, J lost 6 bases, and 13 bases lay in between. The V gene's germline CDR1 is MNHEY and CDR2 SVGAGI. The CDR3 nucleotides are TGTGCCAGCAGTTTGGGGGGGGCAGGTCAGCCCCAGCATTTT. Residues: CASSLGGAGQPQHF.

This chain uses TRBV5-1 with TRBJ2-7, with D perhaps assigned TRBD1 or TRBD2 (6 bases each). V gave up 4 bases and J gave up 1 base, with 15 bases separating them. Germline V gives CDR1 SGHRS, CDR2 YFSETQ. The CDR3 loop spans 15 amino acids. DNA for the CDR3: TGCGCCAGCAGCCCGACGGGCGGGACATCCTACGAGCAGTACTTC. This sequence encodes CASSPTGGTSYEQYF. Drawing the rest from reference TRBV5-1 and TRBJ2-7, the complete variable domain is KAGVTQTPRYLIKTRGQQVTLSCSPISGHRSVSWYQQTPGQGLQFLFEYFSETQRNKGNFPGRFSGRQFSNSRSEMNVSTLELGDSALYLCASSPTGGTSYEQYFGPGTRLTVT.

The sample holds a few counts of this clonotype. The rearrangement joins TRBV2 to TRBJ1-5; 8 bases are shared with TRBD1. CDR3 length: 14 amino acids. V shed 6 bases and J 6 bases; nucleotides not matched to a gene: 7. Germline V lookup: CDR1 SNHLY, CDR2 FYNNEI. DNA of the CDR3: TGTGCCAGCAGCTCAGGACAGGGAGGTCAGCCCCAGCATTTT. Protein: CASSSGQGGQPQHF. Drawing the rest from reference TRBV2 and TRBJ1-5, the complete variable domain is EPEVTQTPSHQVTQMGQEVILRCVPISNHLYFYWYRQILGQKVEFLVSFYNNEISEKSEIFDDQFSVERPDGSNFTLKIRSTKLEDSAMYFCASSSGQGGQPQHFGDGTRLSIL.

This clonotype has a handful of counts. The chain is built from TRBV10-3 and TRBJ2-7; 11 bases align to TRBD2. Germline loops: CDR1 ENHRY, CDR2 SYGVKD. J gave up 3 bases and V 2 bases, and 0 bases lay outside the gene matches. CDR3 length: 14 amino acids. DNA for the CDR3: TGTGCCATCAGTGAGGGGACTAGCGGCTACGAGCAGTACTTC. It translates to CAISEGTSGYEQYF.

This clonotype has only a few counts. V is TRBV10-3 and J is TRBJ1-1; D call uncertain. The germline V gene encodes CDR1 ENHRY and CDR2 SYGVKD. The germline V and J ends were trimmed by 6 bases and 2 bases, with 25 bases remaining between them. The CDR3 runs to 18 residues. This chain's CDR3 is CAISGASTPLRGNTEAFF. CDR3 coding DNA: TGTGCCATCAGCGGAGCGAGCACCCCTTTAAGAGGAAACACTGAAGCTTTCTTT.

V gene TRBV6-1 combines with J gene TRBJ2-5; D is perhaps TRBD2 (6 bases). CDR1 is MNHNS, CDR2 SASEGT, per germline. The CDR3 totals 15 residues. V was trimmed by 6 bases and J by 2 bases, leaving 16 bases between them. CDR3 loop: CASRRTRGNQETQYF. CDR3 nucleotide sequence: TGTGCCAGCAGAAGGACCCGGGGGAATCAAGAGACCCAGTACTTC.